The text below deals with one T cell receptor beta chain. The table lists this clone with many counts. Its binding antigen is unknown. Base qualities were left out, and no much larger clone turns up one base away. Other DNA sequences within the sample encode an identical CDR3. TCRbeta CDR3 regions were amplified from genomic DNA by means of the immunoSEQ Assay, a bias-controlled multiplex PCR. The authors' pipeline ran thus. The number of nucleated cells in each sample was estimated by amplification of reference gene primers within the assay. To quantify the absolute abundance of each unique TCRbeta CDR3 rearrangement, sequence reads were collapsed and filtered. Productive Simpson clonality was computed per sample as the square root of Simpson's diversity index over productive rearrangements. TCRdb took over this immuneACCESS table, retaining in-frame rearrangements with V and J assigned. Such tables are incomplete; in checked studies, under half of the missing clones stem from an unresolved V gene, and the remainder is unexplained. The D gene and trimming were derived from the DNA, and the V and J assignments and clone size from that table. In all, the sample holds 180,000 or so clones, and under 85% of those were seen once. Around 9.5% of the sample belongs to the ten largest clones.

These data are taken from a study of blood T cell repertoires in COVID-19 (dated by TCRdb to 2018 to 2021). Context from the whole study: Collaborator samples came from the United States, Italy and Spain and covered acute and convalescent phases of COVID-19. The repertoires were made available in a free public database intended to serve as a resource for research on the immune response to SARS-CoV-2. The prospective study material was composed of cDNA or gDNA derived from T cells, B-cell-depleted T cells, or PBMCs. Where HLA class I and class II types were available, the types were taken from metadata supplied by the sample provider, not from assay-based typing. Subjects who had been exposed to COVID-19, were actively infected with it, or had recovered from it provided the deeply sampled blood TCRbeta repertoires that made up the dataset. A de-identified subject ID, COVID-19 status, age in years and sex were almost always included in the sample metadata. Samples were obtained from the ongoing ImmuneRACE study (first 160 participants) and from 1,254 subjects provided by 6 global collaborators. What the research found in general, with its limitations: The quantity of clinical and demographic metadata differed by source and by participant and was supplied without curation.

Each collaborating institution followed its own protocols to collect whole blood in K2EDTA tubes. Collaborator samples were shipped for TCRbeta analysis as frozen whole blood, isolated PBMCs, or DNA extracted from either sample type. Deletion took 6 bases off V and 3 bases off J, with a span of 14 bases between the germline ends. Spanning cysteine to phenylalanine, the CDR3 consists of 14 amino acids. Just CDR3 DNA is preserved here, 42 bases in frame from base 1. The CDR1 and CDR2 encoded by the germline V gene (reference sequence) are LNHDA and SQIVND. The sample was peripheral blood. The chain is encoded by TRBV19 joined to TRBJ1-2; 5 matching bases give a weak D call of TRBD1. This TCR came from an elderly woman with acute or convalescent COVID-19. The DNA is as follows: TGTGCCAGTAGCTCCACGCAGGGCTACTATGGCTACACCTTC. It translates to CASSSTQGYYGYTF.